This paragraph reports one T cell receptor beta chain. This clonotype was found a few times. Its antigen is unknown. Per-base qualities were not stored, and no clone one base away is much larger. TCRdb names Illumina HiSeq 2500 as the instrument used. Quantitative 5'-RACE with molecular barcodes was the method used to prepare the TCR beta libraries. The source study handled its data this way. A new computational method based on a probabilistic model of VDJ rearrangement was used to identify disease-linked TCR variants. The public reads were quality trimmed at Q25 with fastp and then assembled into clones with MiXCR by TCRdb, keeping productive beta chains. Rows with a matching CDR3 protein are joined into one entry that keeps the most common DNA and genes. Here the V and J calls rest on TCRdb's processing, not on the authors' analysis. The sample table contains 350,000 to 450,000 distinct CDR3 sequences; only one count was recorded for 20% to 25% of them. The top ten constitute roughly 13% of the sample.

The sample is drawn from a study of CD8 T cells in ankylosing spondylitis (TCRdb year 2017). With regard to the full study: The study profiled T cell receptor beta repertoires in healthy donors and ankylosing spondylitis patients to find disease-linked TCR variants. The whole study cohort included 85 to 120 healthy donors and 20 to 30 ankylosing spondylitis patients. Peripheral blood samples were taken, and synovial fluid was additionally collected from ankylosing spondylitis patients.

The investigation overall reported the following: Some motif variants had previously been reported in the synovial fluid and blood of reactive arthritis patients, which suggests shared mechanisms of disease initiation. The disease-linked clones had a CD8+ phenotype and were found at relatively low frequencies in peripheral blood. A TCR beta motif of 8 or 9 highly homologous amino acid variants appeared characteristic of blood from ankylosing spondylitis patients. The disease-linked clones were reported as significantly enriched in matched synovial fluid samples from ankylosing spondylitis patients.

From the cysteine through the phenylalanine, the CDR3 covers 16 amino acids. The sequence is cut down to CDR3 DNA, 48 bases in frame from base 1. V ends up 6 bases short and J 8 bases short, with an unmatched junction base count of 9. For CDR1 and CDR2, the germline V gene lists ENHRY and SYGVKD. The specimen sequenced was blood, either unsorted or a sorted T cell fraction (not recorded which). This receptor chain uses TRBV10-3 and TRBJ2-1; TRBD2 aligns with 14 central bases. This TCR was sampled from a male donor with ankylosing spondylitis or in good health (not recorded which). The CDR3 protein: CAIRETSGGVLDEQFF. The DNA sequence reads TGTGCCATCAGGGAGACTAGCGGGGGGGTCCTAGATGAGCAGTTCTTC.